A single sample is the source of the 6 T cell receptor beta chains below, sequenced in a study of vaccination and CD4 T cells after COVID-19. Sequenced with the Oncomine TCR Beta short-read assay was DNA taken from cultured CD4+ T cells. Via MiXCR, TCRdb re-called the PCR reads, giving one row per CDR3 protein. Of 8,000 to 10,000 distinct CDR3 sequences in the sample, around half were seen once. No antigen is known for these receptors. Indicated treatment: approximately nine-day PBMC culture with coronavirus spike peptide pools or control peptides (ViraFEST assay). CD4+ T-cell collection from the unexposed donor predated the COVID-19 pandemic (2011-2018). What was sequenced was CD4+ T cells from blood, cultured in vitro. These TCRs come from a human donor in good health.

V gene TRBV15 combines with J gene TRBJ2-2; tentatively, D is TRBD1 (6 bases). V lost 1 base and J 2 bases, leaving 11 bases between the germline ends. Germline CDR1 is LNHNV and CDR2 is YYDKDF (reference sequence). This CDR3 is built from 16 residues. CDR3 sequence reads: CATSRVSGVNTGELFF. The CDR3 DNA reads TGTGCCACCAGCAGAGTTTCAGGGGTCAACACCGGGGAGCTGTTTTTT.

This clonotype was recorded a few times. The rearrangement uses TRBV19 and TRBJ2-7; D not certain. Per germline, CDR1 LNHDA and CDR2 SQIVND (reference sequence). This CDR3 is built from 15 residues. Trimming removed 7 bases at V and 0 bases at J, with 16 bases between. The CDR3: CASTTTAQSSYEQYF. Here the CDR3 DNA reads TGTGCCAGTACCACGACTGCCCAGAGCTCCTACGAGCAGTACTTC.

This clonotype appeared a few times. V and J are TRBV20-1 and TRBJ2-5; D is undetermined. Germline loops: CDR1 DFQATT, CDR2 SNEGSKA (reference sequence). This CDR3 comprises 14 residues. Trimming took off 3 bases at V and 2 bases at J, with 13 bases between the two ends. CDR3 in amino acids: CSARQPGRQETQYF. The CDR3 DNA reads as TGCAGTGCTAGGCAACCCGGAAGACAAGAGACCCAGTACTTC.

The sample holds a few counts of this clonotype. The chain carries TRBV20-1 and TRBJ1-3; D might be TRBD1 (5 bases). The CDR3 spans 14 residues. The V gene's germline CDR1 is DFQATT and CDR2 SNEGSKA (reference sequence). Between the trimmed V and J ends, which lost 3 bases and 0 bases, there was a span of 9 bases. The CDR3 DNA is TGCAGTGCTAGTACAGGTTACTCTGGAAACACCATATATTTT. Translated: CSASTGYSGNTIYF.

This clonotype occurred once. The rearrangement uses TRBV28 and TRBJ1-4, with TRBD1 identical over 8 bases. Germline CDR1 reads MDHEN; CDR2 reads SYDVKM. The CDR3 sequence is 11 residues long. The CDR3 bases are TGTGGGACAGGGCGGCTCGAAAAACTGTTTTTT. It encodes CGTGRLEKLFF.

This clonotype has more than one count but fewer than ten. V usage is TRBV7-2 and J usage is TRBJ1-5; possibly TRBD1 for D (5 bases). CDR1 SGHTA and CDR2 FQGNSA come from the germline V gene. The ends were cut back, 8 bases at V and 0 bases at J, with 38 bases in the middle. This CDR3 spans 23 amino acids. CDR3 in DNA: TGTGCCAGCTCGATCTATGTCAGGGTCGGTGTACGTAGTAATGCCTTTAGCAATCAGCCCCAGCATTTT. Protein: CASSIYVRVGVRSNAFSNQPQHF.